Sequencing of this TCR beta chain was carried out in a study of Ad26.COV2.S vaccination and SARS-CoV-2 variants. This CDR3 is built from 18 residues. Per germline, CDR1 SSHAT and CDR2 FNYEAQ (reference sequence). Overall study findings and caveats: Researchers cautioned that TCR breadth and depth analyses may have underestimated total T cell responses.

Stated treatment: around 19 received Ad26.COV2.S at low or high dose, single or two shots; roughly five received placebo; per-sample allocation not given. The investigators took samples on day 63 after the first vaccine or placebo injection. To note about this clone: The target antigen is unknown. One end of the junction does not line up with germline, which may come from a read error.

TCRdb's table, derived via immunoSEQ multiplex PCR, lists solely in-frame clones and lacks some. This repertoire shows just over 350,000 clones, around 84% found once; its top ten account for 3.3%. This chain links TRBV7-7 with TRBJ2-1; 13 bases are shared with TRBD2. The sequences come from peripheral blood, collected in a trial of Ad26.COV2.S vaccine versus placebo. This receptor was identified in a person between 18 and 60 years old who received the Ad26.COV2.S COVID-19 vaccine or a placebo. The CDR3 DNA is TGTGCTAGCAGCCAAGCGGTACCCGGGACTAGCGGGGACAATGAGCAGTTCTTC. The encoded protein is CASSQAVPGTSGDNEQFF.